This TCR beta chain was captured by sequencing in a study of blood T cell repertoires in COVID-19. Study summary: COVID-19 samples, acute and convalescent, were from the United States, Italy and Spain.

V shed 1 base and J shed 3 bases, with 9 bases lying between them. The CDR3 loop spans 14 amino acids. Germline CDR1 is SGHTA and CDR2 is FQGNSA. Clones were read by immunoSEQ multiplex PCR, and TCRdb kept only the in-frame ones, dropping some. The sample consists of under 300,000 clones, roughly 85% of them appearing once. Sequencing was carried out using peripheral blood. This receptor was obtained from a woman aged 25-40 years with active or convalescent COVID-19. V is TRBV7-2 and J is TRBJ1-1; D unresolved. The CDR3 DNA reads TGTGCCAGCAGCTTAGAGAGCCGGGACACTGAAGCTTTCTTT. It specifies CASSLESRDTEAFF.